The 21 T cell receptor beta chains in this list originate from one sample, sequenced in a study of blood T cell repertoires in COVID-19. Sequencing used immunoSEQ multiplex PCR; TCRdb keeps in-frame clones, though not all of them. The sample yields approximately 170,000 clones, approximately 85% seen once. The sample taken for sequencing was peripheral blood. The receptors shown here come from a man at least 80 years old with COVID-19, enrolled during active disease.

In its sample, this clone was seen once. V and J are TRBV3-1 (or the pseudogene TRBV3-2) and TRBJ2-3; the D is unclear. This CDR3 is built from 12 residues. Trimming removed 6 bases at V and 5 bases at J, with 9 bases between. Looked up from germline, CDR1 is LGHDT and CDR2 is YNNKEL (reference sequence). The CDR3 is CASSRLKDTQYF. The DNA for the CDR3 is TGTGCCAGCAGTCGACTTAAAGATACGCAGTATTTT.

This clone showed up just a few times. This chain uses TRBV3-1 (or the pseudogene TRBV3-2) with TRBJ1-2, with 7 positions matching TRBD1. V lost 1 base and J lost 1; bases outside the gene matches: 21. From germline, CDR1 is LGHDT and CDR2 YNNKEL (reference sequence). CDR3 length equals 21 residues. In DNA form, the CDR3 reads TGTGCCAGCAGCCAAGGCCAACTAACAGGGGACGCCGGCCGAATTAACTATGGCTACACCTTC. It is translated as CASSQGQLTGDAGRINYGYTF.

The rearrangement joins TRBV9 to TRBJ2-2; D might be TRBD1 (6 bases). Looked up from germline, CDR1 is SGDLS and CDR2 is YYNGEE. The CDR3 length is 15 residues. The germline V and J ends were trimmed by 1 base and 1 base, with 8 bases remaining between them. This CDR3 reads CASSVRTENTGELFF. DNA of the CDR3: TGTGCCAGCAGCGTACGGACAGAGAACACCGGGGAGCTGTTTTTT.

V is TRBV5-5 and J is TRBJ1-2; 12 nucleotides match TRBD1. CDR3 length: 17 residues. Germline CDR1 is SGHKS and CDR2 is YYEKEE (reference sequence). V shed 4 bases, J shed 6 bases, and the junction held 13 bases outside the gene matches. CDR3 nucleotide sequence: TGTGCCAGCAGCGGAACATGGGGGACAGGGGGCGGGGATGGCTACACCTTC. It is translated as CASSGTWGTGGGDGYTF.

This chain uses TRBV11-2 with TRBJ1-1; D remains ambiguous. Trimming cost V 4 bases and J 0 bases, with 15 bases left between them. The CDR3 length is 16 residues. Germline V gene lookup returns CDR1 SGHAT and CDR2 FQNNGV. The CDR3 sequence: CASSSLWSGMNTEAFF. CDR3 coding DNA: TGTGCCAGCAGCTCACTGTGGTCGGGGATGAACACTGAAGCTTTCTTT.

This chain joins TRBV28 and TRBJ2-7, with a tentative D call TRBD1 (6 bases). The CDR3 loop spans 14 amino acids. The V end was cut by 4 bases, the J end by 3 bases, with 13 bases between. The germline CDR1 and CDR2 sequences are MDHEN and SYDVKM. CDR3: CASSSTGLSYEQYF. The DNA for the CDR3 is TGTGCCAGCAGTTCGACAGGACTGAGCTACGAGCAGTACTTC.

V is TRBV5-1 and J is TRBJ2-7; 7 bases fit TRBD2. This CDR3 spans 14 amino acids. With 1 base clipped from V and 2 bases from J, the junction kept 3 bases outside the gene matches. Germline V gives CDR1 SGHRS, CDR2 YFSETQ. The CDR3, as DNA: TGCGCCAGCAGCTTGAGCGGGACCACCTACGAGCAGTACTTC. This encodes CASSLSGTTYEQYF.

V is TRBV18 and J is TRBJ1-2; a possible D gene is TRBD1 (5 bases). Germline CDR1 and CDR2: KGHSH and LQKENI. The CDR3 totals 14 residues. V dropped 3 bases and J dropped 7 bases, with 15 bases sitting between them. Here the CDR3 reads CASSPNGGSGGYTF. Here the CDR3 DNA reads TGTGCCAGCTCACCCAACGGGGGGTCCGGTGGCTACACCTTC.

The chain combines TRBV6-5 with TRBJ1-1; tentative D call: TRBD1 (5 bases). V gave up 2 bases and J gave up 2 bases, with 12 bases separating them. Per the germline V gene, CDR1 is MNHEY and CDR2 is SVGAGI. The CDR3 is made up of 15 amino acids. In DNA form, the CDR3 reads TGTGCCAGCAGTTACGGGGGGAGGGGAAACACTGAAGCTTTCTTT. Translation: CASSYGGRGNTEAFF.

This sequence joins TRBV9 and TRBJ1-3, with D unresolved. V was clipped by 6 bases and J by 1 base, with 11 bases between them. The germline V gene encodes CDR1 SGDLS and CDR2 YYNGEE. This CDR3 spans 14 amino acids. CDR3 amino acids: CASNTGNSGNTIYF. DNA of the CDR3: TGTGCCAGCAATACGGGGAATTCTGGAAACACCATATATTTT.

CDR3 amino acids: CASSPGHSYEQYF. The CDR3 DNA is TGTGCCAGCAGCCCTGGACATTCCTACGAGCAGTACTTC. V and J are TRBV7-3 and TRBJ2-7; the D gene is possibly TRBD1 (5 bases). The germline V and J ends were trimmed by 5 bases and 1 base, with 9 bases remaining between them. CDR3 size: 13 residues. Germline values: CDR1 SGHTA, CDR2 FQGTGA. Filled out from reference TRBV7-3 and TRBJ2-7, the complete variable domain reads GAGVSQTPSNKVTEKGKYVELRCDPISGHTALYWYRQSLGQGPEFLIYFQGTGAADDSGLPNDRFFAVRPEGSVSTLKIQRTERGDSAVYLCASSPGHSYEQYFGPGTRLTVT.

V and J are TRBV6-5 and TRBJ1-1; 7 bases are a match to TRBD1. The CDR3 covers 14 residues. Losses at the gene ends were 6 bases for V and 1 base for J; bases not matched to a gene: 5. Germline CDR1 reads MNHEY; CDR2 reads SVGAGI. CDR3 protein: CASRGQPSNTEAFF. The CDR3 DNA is TGTGCCAGCAGGGGACAGCCATCGAACACTGAAGCTTTCTTT.

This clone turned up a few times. As DNA, the CDR3 is TGTGCCAGCAGCCAGTCATTTTTCTCAACGACAGGGAAGAGAGACTATGGCTACACCTTC. This encodes CASSQSFFSTTGKRDYGYTF. This rearrangement joins TRBV2 to TRBJ1-2; 7 positions match TRBD1. Germline V gene sequence: CDR1 SNHLY, CDR2 FYNNEI. The CDR3 sequence is 20 residues long. The V and J ends lost 6 bases and 3 bases, in that order; junction bases with no gene match: 25.

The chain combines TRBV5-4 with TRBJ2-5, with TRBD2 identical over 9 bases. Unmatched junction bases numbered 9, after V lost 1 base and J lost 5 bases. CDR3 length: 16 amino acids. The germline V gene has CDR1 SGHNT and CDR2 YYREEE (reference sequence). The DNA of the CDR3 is TGTGCCAGCAGCTTGACGGCGGGGGGGCCTGAGGAGACCCAGTACTTC. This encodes CASSLTAGGPEETQYF.

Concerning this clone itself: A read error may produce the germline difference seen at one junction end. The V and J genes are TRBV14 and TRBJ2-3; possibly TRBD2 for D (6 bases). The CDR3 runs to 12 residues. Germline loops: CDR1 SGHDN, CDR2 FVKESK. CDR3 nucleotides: TGTGCCAGCAGCCCCATATCTACGACTAGGTTTTTT. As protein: CASSPISTTRFF.

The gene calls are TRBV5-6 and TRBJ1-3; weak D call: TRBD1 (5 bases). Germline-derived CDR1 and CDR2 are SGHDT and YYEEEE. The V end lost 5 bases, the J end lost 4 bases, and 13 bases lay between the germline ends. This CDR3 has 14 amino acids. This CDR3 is CASSPGRLGNTIYF. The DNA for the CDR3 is TGTGCCAGCAGTCCAGGGCGGCTCGGAAACACCATATATTTT.

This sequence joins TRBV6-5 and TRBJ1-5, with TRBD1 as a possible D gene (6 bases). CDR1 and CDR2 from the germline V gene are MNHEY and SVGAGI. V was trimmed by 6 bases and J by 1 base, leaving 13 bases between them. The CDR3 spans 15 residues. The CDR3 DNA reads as TGTGCCAGCAGACAGGGAACTGGGAGCAATCAGCCCCAGCATTTT. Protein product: CASRQGTGSNQPQHF.

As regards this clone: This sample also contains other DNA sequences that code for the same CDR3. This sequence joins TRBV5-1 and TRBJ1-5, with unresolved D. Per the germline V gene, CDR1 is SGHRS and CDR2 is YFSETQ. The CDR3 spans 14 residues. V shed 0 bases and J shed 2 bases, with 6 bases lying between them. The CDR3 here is CASSLDGGNQPQHF. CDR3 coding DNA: TGCGCCAGCAGCTTGGATGGAGGCAATCAGCCCCAGCATTTT. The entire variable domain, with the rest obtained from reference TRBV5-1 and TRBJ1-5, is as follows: KAGVTQTPRYLIKTRGQQVTLSCSPISGHRSVSWYQQTPGQGLQFLFEYFSETQRNKGNFPGRFSGRQFSNSRSEMNVSTLELGDSALYLCASSLDGGNQPQHFGDGTRLSIL.

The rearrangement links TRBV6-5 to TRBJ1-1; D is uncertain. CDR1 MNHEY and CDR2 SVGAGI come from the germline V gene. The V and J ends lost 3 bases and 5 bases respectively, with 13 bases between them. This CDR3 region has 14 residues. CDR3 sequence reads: CASSYGRGATEAFF. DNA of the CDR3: TGTGCCAGCAGTTATGGCCGGGGAGCTACTGAAGCTTTCTTT.

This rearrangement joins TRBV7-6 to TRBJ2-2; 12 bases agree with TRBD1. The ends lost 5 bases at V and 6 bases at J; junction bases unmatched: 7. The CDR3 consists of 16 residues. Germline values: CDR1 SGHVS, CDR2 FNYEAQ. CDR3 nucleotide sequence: TGTGCCAGCAGCGCGGGACAGGGGGCCAACGCCGGGGAGCTGTTTTTT. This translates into CASSAGQGANAGELFF.

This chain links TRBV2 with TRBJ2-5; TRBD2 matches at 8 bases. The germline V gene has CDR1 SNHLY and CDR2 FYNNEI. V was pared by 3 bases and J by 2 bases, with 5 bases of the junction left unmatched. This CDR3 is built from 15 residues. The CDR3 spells CASSEASGHQETQYF. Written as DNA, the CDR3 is TGTGCCAGCAGTGAGGCTAGCGGGCATCAAGAGACCCAGTACTTC.